The rows below give T cell receptor beta chains drawn from one sample of a study of cytomegalovirus exposure and HLA in healthy donors. Libraries were prepared by immunoSEQ multiplex PCR; TCRdb keeps only in-frame clonotypes and omits some of them. This sample carries 100,000 to 150,000 clones, with 1.5% to 1.9% going to the ten biggest clones. Material: PBMCs. All receptors derive from a woman between 35 and 50 years old in good health and CMV-seronegative. The CDR3 runs from the conserved cysteine through the conserved F or W. A D gene is named only where the DNA matches it firmly.

d_call j_call v_call cdr3_aa cdr3_nt
TRBD1 TRBJ2-6 TRBV7-3 CASSLGQGISGANVLTF TGTGCCAGCAGCTTAGGACAGGGGATCTCTGGGGCCAACGTCCTGACTTTC
- TRBJ2-2 TRBV15 CATSGGQSGTGELFF TGTGCCACCAGCGGAGGACAGAGTGGCACCGGGGAGCTGTTTTTT
TRBD2 TRBJ2-3 TRBV19 CASSTLAGGPYF TGTGCCAGTAGTACCCTAGCGGGGGGCCCGTATTTT
- TRBJ2-3 TRBV14 CASSQGRGRTDTQYF TGTGCCAGCAGCCAAGGGAGGGGGCGTACAGATACGCAGTATTTT
- TRBJ2-6 TRBV7-9 CASTKRASGANVLTF TGTGCCAGCACAAAGAGGGCCTCTGGGGCCAACGTCCTGACTTTC
TRBD2 TRBJ2-5 TRBV4-2 CASSHISGETLEQYF TGTGCCAGCAGCCATATTAGCGGGGAGACCCTAGAGCAGTACTTC
- TRBJ1-1 TRBV20-1 CSAMRRTEAFF TGCAGTGCCATGAGGAGGACTGAAGCTTTCTTT
TRBD1 TRBJ1-6 TRBV7-2 CASSRQGDNSPLHF TGTGCCAGCAGCAGACAGGGAGATAATTCACCCCTCCACTTT
- TRBJ1-2 TRBV6-5 CASGTGSNYGYTF TGTGCCAGCGGAACAGGTTCTAACTATGGCTACACCTTC
TRBD1 TRBJ1-2 TRBV19 CAVTGDFYGYTF TGTGCGGTGACAGGGGACTTCTATGGCTACACCTTC
- TRBJ2-3 TRBV2 CASSPRTSTDTQYF TGTGCCAGCAGTCCTCGGACTAGCACAGATACGCAGTATTTT
- TRBJ1-4 TRBV27 CASSPDRGGNEKLFF TGTGCCAGCAGCCCCGACCGGGGAGGAAATGAAAAACTGTTTTTT
- TRBJ2-1 TRBV9 CASSPDDRRLSSYNEQFF TGTGCCAGCAGCCCTGATGACAGGCGACTTAGCTCCTACAATGAGCAGTTCTTC
TRBD1 TRBJ1-2 TRBV19 CASKYRTGIYGYTF TGTGCCAGTAAATACCGGACAGGGATCTATGGCTACACCTTC
TRBD1 TRBJ2-3 TRBV29-1 CSVEEGYGTGVTDTQYF TGCAGCGTTGAAGAAGGCTACGGGACAGGGGTAACAGATACGCAGTATTTT
- TRBJ1-5 TRBV4-2 CASSQGQGNQPQHF TGTGCCAGCAGCCAAGGGCAGGGGAATCAGCCCCAGCATTTT
- TRBJ1-1 TRBV5-6 CASSAGLGRAFF TGTGCCAGCAGCGCCGGACTTGGGCGAGCTTTCTTT
- TRBJ2-7 TRBV29-1 CSVDTGRGMYEQYF TGCAGCGTTGATACCGGACGCGGGATGTACGAGCAGTACTTC
- TRBJ1-2 TRBV6-5 CASSYSRSYGYTF TGTGCCAGCAGTTACTCGCGTAGCTATGGCTACACCTTC
- TRBJ2-1 TRBV7-9 CASSQTVFFDSYNEQFF TGTGCCAGCAGCCAGACAGTATTTTTTGACTCCTACAATGAGCAGTTCTTC
TRBD1 TRBJ1-4 TRBV28 CASSPNRGLGEKLFF TGTGCCAGCAGTCCCAACAGGGGGCTAGGTGAAAAACTGTTTTTT
- TRBJ1-5 TRBV10-3 CAIRGAASNQPQHF TGTGCCATCAGGGGAGCCGCTAGCAATCAGCCCCAGCATTTT
- TRBJ1-6 TRBV7-2 CASSSNPGSPLHF TGTGCCAGCAGCTCTAACCCTGGTTCACCCCTCCACTTT
TRBD2 TRBJ2-7 TRBV7-2 CASSLWTSGVGYEQYF TGTGCCAGCAGCTTATGGACTAGCGGGGTGGGGTACGAGCAGTACTTC
TRBD1 TRBJ1-4 TRBV5-5 CASSSVPGQGAGGELFF TGTGCCAGCAGCTCCGTCCCGGGACAGGGGGCAGGTGGGGAACTGTTTTTT
- TRBJ1-6 TRBV9 CASSVYVSQSSPLHF TGTGCCAGCAGCGTATATGTCAGTCAATCCTCACCCCTCCACTTT
- TRBJ1-1 TRBV5-1 CASTSPGRTEAFF TGCGCCAGCACCTCTCCCGGGAGAACTGAAGCTTTCTTT
- TRBJ1-2 TRBV5-1 CASSLESAGYIYTF TGCGCCAGCAGCTTGGAGAGCGCAGGGTACATCTACACCTTC
TRBD1 TRBJ1-1 TRBV9 CASSPTGGNTEAFF TGTGCCAGCAGCCCCACAGGGGGAAACACTGAAGCTTTCTTT
TRBD1 TRBJ1-1 TRBV6-6 CASSPDRGRTEAFF TGTGCCAGCAGCCCCGATAGGGGGCGGACTGAAGCTTTCTTT
- TRBJ2-2 TRBV7-3 CASSLDVGGELFF TGTGCCAGCAGCTTAGACGTCGGGGGGGAGCTGTTTTTT
- TRBJ2-2 TRBV9 CASTLSDRNTGELFF TGTGCCAGCACCCTTTCGGACAGGAACACCGGGGAGCTGTTTTTT
- TRBJ1-1 TRBV6-1 CASTVGTAMGAFF TGTGCCAGCACTGTGGGGACTGCGATGGGAGCTTTCTTT
- TRBJ1-1 TRBV19 CASSRGNTEAFF TGTGCCAGTAGTAGAGGGAACACTGAAGCTTTCTTT
TRBD2 TRBJ2-3 TRBV9 CASSVALAGRTDTQYF TGTGCCAGCAGCGTAGCACTAGCGGGGCGGACAGATACGCAGTATTTT
- TRBJ1-5 TRBV5-4 CASSLAGGRNQPQHF TGTGCCAGCAGCTTGGCTGGGGGGAGGAATCAGCCCCAGCATTTT
TRBD1 TRBJ1-2 TRBV15 CATSRRDRVLKHGYTF TGTGCCACCAGCAGGCGGGACAGGGTCTTAAAGCATGGCTACACCTTC
TRBD2 TRBJ2-3 TRBV6-6 CASSARLAGSTDTQYF TGTGCCAGCAGTGCCCGACTAGCGGGAAGCACAGATACGCAGTATTTT
TRBD2 TRBJ2-1 TRBV2 CASSGGSSYNEQFF TGTGCCAGCAGCGGGGGGAGCTCCTACAATGAGCAGTTCTTC
TRBD2 TRBJ2-3 TRBV13 CASSSGLAGGYTDTQYF TGTGCCAGCAGCTCCGGACTAGCGGGGGGTTACACAGATACGCAGTATTTT
TRBD1 TRBJ2-5 TRBV6-6 CASSYNGQGETQYF TGTGCCAGCAGTTACAACGGACAGGGAGAGACCCAGTACTTC
TRBD1 TRBJ1-2 TRBV25-1 CASSELAGGGYGYTF TGTGCCAGCAGTGAATTGGCAGGGGGTGGCTATGGCTACACCTTC
TRBD1 TRBJ1-5 TRBV4-2 CASSQGGQGSNQPQHF TGTGCCAGCAGCCAAGGGGGACAGGGTTCTAATCAGCCCCAGCATTTT
TRBD1 TRBJ1-5 TRBV14 CASSQDPRTGRSNQPQHF TGTGCCAGCAGCCAAGATCCCCGGACAGGGAGAAGCAATCAGCCCCAGCATTTT
- TRBJ2-2 TRBV9 CASSQGQGTGELFF TGTGCCAGCAGCCAGGGTCAGGGAACCGGGGAGCTGTTTTTT
- TRBJ2-7 TRBV7-9 CASRPSGPGSEQYF TGTGCCAGCAGGCCCAGCGGGCCGGGGAGCGAGCAGTACTTC
- TRBJ2-5 TRBV7-8 CASSPNGEETQYF TGTGCCAGCAGCCCGAACGGGGAAGAGACCCAGTACTTC
- TRBJ1-6 TRBV27 CASSLFPWGGFNSPLHF TGTGCCAGCAGTTTGTTCCCCTGGGGAGGGTTCAATTCACCCCTCCACTTT
TRBD2 TRBJ2-1 TRBV4-2 CASSTLAGDYNEQFF TGTGCCAGCAGCACCCTAGCGGGGGATTACAATGAGCAGTTCTTC
- TRBJ2-2 TRBV11-3 CASSLPRGTGELFF TGTGCCAGCAGCCTACCCAGGGGAACCGGGGAGCTGTTTTTT
- TRBJ1-4 TRBV9 CASSVGPSEKLFF TGTGCCAGCAGCGTAGGGCCCTCGGAGAAACTGTTTTTT